This T cell receptor beta chain was sequenced for a study of T cell clones after liver transplantation. Study overall: TCRbeta sequencing after a pre-transplant mixed lymphocyte reaction identified graft-donor-reactive clones, later tracked in post-transplant blood.

Data came from immunoSEQ multiplex PCR; TCRdb stores just in-frame clones and leaves some out. The data show around 100,000 clones, about 88% seen once. This clone appeared a single time. Its antigen is still unknown. Study results and limitations: Migration into the graft, not deletion, may explain lost graft donor-reactive T cells.

The length of the CDR3 is 11 residues. CDR1 MNHNS and CDR2 SASEGT come from the germline V gene. V dropped 8 bases and J dropped 3 bases, with 7 bases sitting between them. The chain links TRBV6-1 to TRBJ2-5, with unresolved D. The receptor's source is a human patient who received a liver transplant. Some T cells may be transferred from the graft donor. This sample comprised CD4+ T cells from blood, obtained around 44 months after liver transplant. Here the CDR3 reads CASGRKETQYF. For the CDR3, the DNA is TGTGCCAGCGGCAGGAAAGAGACCCAGTACTTC.